These T cell receptor beta chains were read from a single sample in a study of OX40 agonist ivuxolimab in advanced cancers. Profiling relied on immunoSEQ multiplex PCR, and the TCRdb table lists in-frame clones only, not all of them. Altogether tens of thousands of clones are present, roughly nine tenths being singletons, with the ten largest covering 0.76%. Here the sequenced sample was CD4+ or CD8+ T cells sorted from blood, taken in a trial of the OX40 agonist ivuxolimab. These receptors all come from an adult with an advanced solid tumor such as melanoma, head and neck, liver or kidney cancer. Each CDR3 is given with its conserved first and last residue. The D gene is left open where the match is weak. Size is stated for part of the rows, as once, few or many counts, or as a class when the clone is expanded.

clone size: few
D gene: -
CDR3 length: 15
J gene: TRBJ2-1
V gene: TRBV6-5
CDR3 protein: CASSYERQPYNEQFF
CDR3 DNA: TGTGCCAGCAGTTACGAAAGACAGCCCTACAATGAGCAGTTCTTC

clone size: -
D gene: TRBD1
CDR3 length: 15
J gene: TRBJ2-7
V gene: TRBV7-3
CDR3 protein: CASSLGTGGSYEQYF
CDR3 DNA: TGTGCCAGCAGCTTAGGGACAGGGGGTTCCTACGAGCAGTACTTC

clone size: -
D gene: -
CDR3 length: 15
J gene: TRBJ2-5
V gene: TRBV6-5
CDR3 protein: CASRDRTRPQETQYF
CDR3 DNA: TGTGCCAGCAGAGACAGGACGCGACCACAGGAGACCCAGTACTTC

clone size: -
D gene: -
CDR3 length: 14
J gene: TRBJ1-4
V gene: TRBV4-3
CDR3 protein: CASSQHNEEAKLFF
CDR3 DNA: TGCGCCAGCAGCCAACACAATGAAGAGGCAAAACTGTTTTTT

clone size: -
D gene: TRBD1
CDR3 length: 14
J gene: TRBJ1-5
V gene: TRBV28
CDR3 protein: CASQGLQGNQPQHF
CDR3 DNA: TGTGCCAGCCAGGGGTTACAGGGGAATCAGCCCCAGCATTTT

clone size: once
D gene: -
CDR3 length: 15
J gene: TRBJ1-4
V gene: TRBV5-1
CDR3 protein: CASSSNTAPNEKLFF
CDR3 DNA: TGCGCCAGCAGCTCTAACACGGCACCAAATGAAAAACTGTTTTTT

clone size: -
D gene: -
CDR3 length: 15
J gene: TRBJ2-2
V gene: TRBV6-6
CDR3 protein: CASSLLGGNTGELFF
CDR3 DNA: TGTGCCAGCAGTCTCTTGGGGGGGAACACCGGGGAGCTGTTTTTT

clone size: -
D gene: -
CDR3 length: 15
J gene: TRBJ2-5
V gene: TRBV12-1
CDR3 protein: CASSCPRHPQETQYF
CDR3 DNA: TGTGCCAGCAGCTGTCCCCGACACCCCCAAGAGACCCAGTACTTC

clone size: -
D gene: TRBD1
CDR3 length: 15
J gene: TRBJ1-6
V gene: TRBV28
CDR3 protein: CASSLPGQGGSPLHF
CDR3 DNA: TGTGCCAGCAGTCTGCCGGGACAGGGGGGGTCACCCCTCCACTTT

clone size: -
D gene: -
CDR3 length: 13
J gene: TRBJ2-1
V gene: TRBV9
CDR3 protein: CASSPFSYNEQFF
CDR3 DNA: TGTGCCAGCAGCCCCTTCTCCTACAATGAGCAGTTCTTC

clone size: -
D gene: -
CDR3 length: 12
J gene: TRBJ2-5
V gene: TRBV2
CDR3 protein: CASSESRETQYF
CDR3 DNA: TGTGCCAGCAGTGAATCTAGAGAGACCCAGTACTTC

clone size: -
D gene: -
CDR3 length: 14
J gene: TRBJ2-1
V gene: TRBV5-1
CDR3 protein: CASSLEGAGNEQFF
CDR3 DNA: TGCGCCAGCAGCTTAGAGGGTGCGGGCAATGAGCAGTTCTTC

clone size: -
D gene: -
CDR3 length: 14
J gene: TRBJ2-7
V gene: TRBV5-6
CDR3 protein: CASSLALGNYEQYF
CDR3 DNA: TGTGCCAGCAGCTTGGCGCTGGGAAACTACGAGCAGTACTTC

clone size: -
D gene: TRBD1
CDR3 length: 13
J gene: TRBJ1-1
V gene: TRBV11-2
CDR3 protein: CASSRDRNTEAFF
CDR3 DNA: TGTGCCAGCAGCCGGGACAGAAACACTGAAGCTTTCTTT

clone size: once
D gene: TRBD1
CDR3 length: 15
J gene: TRBJ2-7
V gene: TRBV27
CDR3 protein: CASRRDRGDAYEQYF
CDR3 DNA: TGTGCCAGCAGGAGGGACAGGGGCGACGCCTACGAGCAGTACTTC

clone size: -
D gene: -
CDR3 length: 15
J gene: TRBJ2-1
V gene: TRBV2
CDR3 protein: CASSESQWGNNEQFF
CDR3 DNA: TGTGCCAGCAGTGAATCACAGTGGGGGAACAATGAGCAGTTCTTC

clone size: -
D gene: -
CDR3 length: 13
J gene: TRBJ2-7
V gene: TRBV6-1
CDR3 protein: CASRYSGTYEQYF
CDR3 DNA: TGTGCCAGCAGGTATAGCGGCACCTACGAGCAGTACTTC

clone size: -
D gene: TRBD1
CDR3 length: 17
J gene: TRBJ1-2
V gene: TRBV5-4
CDR3 protein: CASSLDSPGAGGYGYTF
CDR3 DNA: TGTGCCAGCAGCTTGGATTCCCCAGGGGCAGGGGGCTATGGCTACACCTTC

clone size: once
D gene: -
CDR3 length: 13
J gene: TRBJ2-5
V gene: TRBV10-3
CDR3 protein: CAISPEGQETQYF
CDR3 DNA: TGTGCCATCAGTCCCGAGGGTCAAGAGACCCAGTACTTC

clone size: -
D gene: -
CDR3 length: 16
J gene: TRBJ1-2
V gene: TRBV11-2
CDR3 protein: CASRKDIGQLNYGYTF
CDR3 DNA: TGTGCCAGCAGAAAAGATATTGGACAGTTGAACTATGGCTACACCTTC

clone size: once
D gene: TRBD2
CDR3 length: 16
J gene: TRBJ2-2
V gene: TRBV2
CDR3 protein: CASRAKSGRGTGELFF
CDR3 DNA: TGTGCCAGCAGGGCTAAGAGCGGGAGAGGGACCGGGGAGCTGTTTTTT

clone size: once
D gene: TRBD1
CDR3 length: 15
J gene: TRBJ1-2
V gene: TRBV6-1
CDR3 protein: CASSDWTGGAYGYTF
CDR3 DNA: TGTGCCAGCAGTGACTGGACAGGGGGGGCCTATGGCTACACCTTC

clone size: -
D gene: TRBD1
CDR3 length: 14
J gene: TRBJ2-7
V gene: TRBV7-2
CDR3 protein: CASSHYGQAYEQYF
CDR3 DNA: TGTGCCAGCAGCCATTACGGACAGGCCTACGAGCAGTACTTC

clone size: -
D gene: TRBD1
CDR3 length: 12
J gene: TRBJ1-2
V gene: TRBV28
CDR3 protein: CASSTGGPGYTF
CDR3 DNA: TGTGCCAGCAGTACAGGGGGCCCTGGCTACACCTTC

clone size: -
D gene: -
CDR3 length: 15
J gene: TRBJ2-1
V gene: TRBV11-2
CDR3 protein: CASSQTMTRSNEQFF
CDR3 DNA: TGTGCCAGCAGCCAAACCATGACTAGAAGCAATGAGCAGTTCTTC

clone size: -
D gene: TRBD1
CDR3 length: 18
J gene: TRBJ2-6
V gene: TRBV19
CDR3 protein: CASSGLGGQGTGANVLTF
CDR3 DNA: TGTGCCAGTAGCGGGTTAGGAGGACAGGGTACTGGGGCCAACGTCCTGACTTTC

clone size: few
D gene: -
CDR3 length: 18
J gene: TRBJ1-5
V gene: TRBV2
CDR3 protein: CASSEALSFWRSNQPQHF
CDR3 DNA: TGTGCCAGCAGTGAAGCGCTCTCTTTCTGGCGGAGCAATCAGCCCCAGCATTTT

clone size: -
D gene: -
CDR3 length: 17
J gene: TRBJ2-4
V gene: TRBV18
CDR3 protein: CASSPLTGPVEANIQYF
CDR3 DNA: TGTGCCAGCTCACCTCTCACAGGGCCGGTCGAGGCGAACATTCAGTACTTC

clone size: -
D gene: -
CDR3 length: 15
J gene: TRBJ1-4
V gene: TRBV5-1
CDR3 protein: CASSQRSGVNEKLFF
CDR3 DNA: TGCGCCAGCAGCCAACGCTCAGGAGTTAATGAAAAACTGTTTTTT

clone size: -
D gene: -
CDR3 length: 11
J gene: TRBJ2-3
V gene: TRBV18
CDR3 protein: CASSSTDTQYF
CDR3 DNA: TGTGCCAGCTCTAGCACAGATACGCAGTATTTT

clone size: -
D gene: TRBD2
CDR3 length: 15
J gene: TRBJ2-7
V gene: TRBV7-3
CDR3 protein: CASSRGAGRLDEQYF
CDR3 DNA: TGTGCCAGCAGCCGTGGAGCGGGACGTTTGGACGAGCAGTACTTC

clone size: -
D gene: -
CDR3 length: 13
J gene: TRBJ1-5
V gene: TRBV2
CDR3 protein: CASSDMGYEPQHF
CDR3 DNA: TGTGCCAGCAGTGATATGGGGTATGAGCCCCAGCATTTT

clone size: -
D gene: TRBD1
CDR3 length: 15
J gene: TRBJ1-2
V gene: TRBV5-1
CDR3 protein: CASSPTGQGSYGYTF
CDR3 DNA: TGCGCCAGCAGCCCGACGGGACAGGGGAGCTATGGCTACACCTTC

clone size: once
D gene: -
CDR3 length: 13
J gene: TRBJ2-7
V gene: TRBV5-1
CDR3 protein: CASSFGQTYEQYF
CDR3 DNA: TGCGCCAGCAGCTTTGGACAGACCTACGAGCAGTACTTC

clone size: -
D gene: -
CDR3 length: 13
J gene: TRBJ2-2
V gene: TRBV7-9
CDR3 protein: CASSQGYTGELFF
CDR3 DNA: TGTGCCAGCAGCCAGGGGTACACCGGGGAGCTGTTTTTT

clone size: -
D gene: TRBD2
CDR3 length: 17
J gene: TRBJ2-7
V gene: TRBV11-2
CDR3 protein: CASSPRGTSGGIYEQYF
CDR3 DNA: TGTGCCAGCAGCCCTAGGGGGACTAGCGGGGGGATTTACGAGCAGTACTTC

clone size: -
D gene: TRBD2
CDR3 length: 14
J gene: TRBJ2-3
V gene: TRBV18
CDR3 protein: CASSGTSSTDTQYF
CDR3 DNA: TGTGCCAGCTCTGGGACTAGTAGCACAGATACGCAGTATTTT

clone size: once
D gene: -
CDR3 length: 13
J gene: TRBJ2-3
V gene: TRBV30
CDR3 protein: CAWSVRSTDTQYF
CDR3 DNA: TGTGCCTGGAGTGTACGCTCCACAGATACGCAGTATTTT

clone size: -
D gene: -
CDR3 length: 14
J gene: TRBJ1-2
V gene: TRBV6-5
CDR3 protein: CASSSRTLIYGYTF
CDR3 DNA: TGTGCCAGCAGTTCCAGGACTCTTATCTATGGCTACACCTTC

clone size: once
D gene: -
CDR3 length: 13
J gene: TRBJ1-3
V gene: TRBV6-5
CDR3 protein: CATAIFSGNTIYF
CDR3 DNA: TGTGCCACTGCGATCTTCTCTGGAAACACCATATATTTT

clone size: -
D gene: TRBD1
CDR3 length: 13
J gene: TRBJ1-1
V gene: TRBV29-1
CDR3 protein: CSGYRGSNTEAFF
CDR3 DNA: TGCAGCGGATACAGGGGGTCGAACACTGAAGCTTTCTTT